This TCR beta chain stems from a study of blood T cell repertoires in COVID-19. The overall study: Some COVID-19 samples were acute and others convalescent; all came from the United States, Italy and Spain. From T cells, B-cell-depleted T cells, or PBMCs came the material, which was cDNA or gDNA.

Germline V gene data show CDR1 as SGHAT and CDR2 as FQNNGV. The CDR3 covers 13 residues. The V gene end was trimmed by 5 bases and the J gene end by 4 bases; junction bases not matched to a gene: 2. Profiling relied on immunoSEQ multiplex PCR, and the TCRdb table lists in-frame clones only, not all of them. The sample consists of approximately 500,000 clones, 85% to 90% of them appearing once. Seattle patients were enrolled during active infection and followed longitudinally. The chain couples TRBV11-2 to TRBJ2-7; 10 positions agree with TRBD1. Sequenced: peripheral blood. This clonotype was obtained from a woman aged 50 to 60 with COVID-19, enrolled during active disease. CDR3 DNA: TGTGCCAGCAGCCGGGACAGGGGATACGAGCAGTACTTC. It translates to CASSRDRGYEQYF. Combining the CDR3 with reference TRBV11-2 and TRBJ2-7 gives the whole variable domain EAGVAQSPRYKIIEKRQSVAFWCNPISGHATLYWYQQILGQGPKLLIQFQNNGVVDDSQLPKDRFSAERLKGVDSTLKIQPAKLEDSAVYLCASSRDRGYEQYFGPGTRLTVT.